These 11 T cell receptor beta chains were sequenced from one sample in a study of cytomegalovirus exposure and HLA in healthy donors. Primers included in the PCR were 60 Vbeta and 13 Jbeta primers. Profiling relied on immunoSEQ multiplex PCR, and the TCRdb table lists in-frame clones only, not all of them. The sample consists of 90,000 to 120,000 clones, about 80% of them appearing once. The sequenced sample consisted of PBMCs. The receptors derive from a female donor in good health and CMV-seropositive.

The genes are TRBV11-1 and TRBJ2-1; 11 bases line up with TRBD2. With V trimmed by 4 bases and J by 4 bases, 3 bases remained unmatched. This CDR3 region has 15 residues. The germline gives CDR1 SGHAT, CDR2 FQDESV (reference sequence). The CDR3 sequence is CASSWGTSGYNEQFF. In nucleotides, the CDR3 is TGTGCCAGCAGCTGGGGGACTAGCGGTTACAATGAGCAGTTCTTC.

The chain couples TRBV4-1 to TRBJ2-3; 10 bases fit TRBD2. Germline V lookup: CDR1 MGHRA, CDR2 YSYEKL. CDR3 length equals 17 residues. The J segment lost 5 bases and the V segment lost 1 base, leaving 9 bases of the junction unmatched. CDR3 sequence reads: CASSQGFPAGGVDTQYF. The DNA for the CDR3 is TGCGCCAGCAGCCAAGGATTTCCAGCGGGGGGGGTAGATACGCAGTATTTT.

This clone was counted a few times. This chain uses TRBV6-5 with TRBJ2-7; D not resolved. Trimming took off 6 bases at V and 2 bases at J, with 8 bases between the two ends. CDR1 and CDR2 from the germline V gene are MNHEY and SVGAGI. The CDR3 is made up of 12 amino acids. The CDR3 nucleotides read TGTGCCAGCAGGTTTTCGGCCTACGAGCAGTACTTC. Translating gives CASRFSAYEQYF.

The chain links TRBV10-3 to TRBJ2-7, with D perhaps matching TRBD1 (6 bases). The germline gives CDR1 ENHRY, CDR2 SYGVKD. V lost 2 bases and J 0 bases, leaving 14 bases between the germline ends. The CDR3 sequence is 16 residues long. CDR3 region: CAISEPRDMDSYEQYF. CDR3 sequence (DNA): TGTGCCATCAGTGAGCCCCGGGACATGGACTCCTACGAGCAGTACTTC.

V and J are TRBV6-6 and TRBJ2-5; D might be TRBD1 (5 bases). The CDR3 consists of 13 residues. Trimming removed 7 bases at V and 2 bases at J, with 11 bases between. CDR1 MNHNY and CDR2 SVGAGI come from the germline V gene (reference sequence). CDR3 DNA sequence: TGTGCCAGCACTCGACAGCAGCAAGAGACCCAGTACTTC. It encodes CASTRQQQETQYF.

The rearrangement uses TRBV27 and TRBJ2-5, with 8 bases aligning to TRBD2. Germline CDR1 and CDR2: MNHEY and SMNVEV (reference sequence). The junction had 7 bases not matched to a gene; V was cut back by 5 bases and J by 5 bases. CDR3 length equals 14 residues. CDR3 residues: CASSRDGGGETQYF. The CDR3, as DNA: TGTGCCAGCAGTAGAGATGGCGGGGGGGAGACCCAGTACTTC.

This clone appeared a few times. V usage is TRBV9 and J usage is TRBJ2-3; 7 bases fit TRBD2. This CDR3 is 16 amino acids long. Trimming removed 1 base from V and 3 bases from J; junction bases left unmatched: 8. Germline lookup yields CDR1 SGDLS and CDR2 YYNGEE. The CDR3 DNA follows: TGTGCCAGCAGCGTAAGCGGGACCAAACAGACAGATACGCAGTATTTT. This encodes CASSVSGTKQTDTQYF.

V gene TRBV7-2 combines with J gene TRBJ1-4, with D perhaps TRBD1 (6 bases). The germline V gene has CDR1 SGHTA and CDR2 FQGNSA. V lost 4 bases and J 11 bases, leaving 14 bases between the germline ends. The CDR3 contains 13 residues. This chain's CDR3 is CASSSGGQDKLFF. As DNA, the CDR3 is TGTGCCAGCAGCTCGGGGGGGCAAGACAAACTGTTTTTT.

This rearrangement joins TRBV30 to TRBJ2-2, with D tentatively TRBD1 (5 bases). The CDR3 consists of 11 residues. CDR1 and CDR2 (germline): GTSNPN, SVGIG (reference sequence). V was shortened by 4 bases and J by 8 bases, with 8 bases between the two germline ends. The CDR3 loop reads CAWTRTGELFF. DNA of the CDR3: TGTGCCTGGACTAGGACAGGGGAGCTGTTTTTT.

The chain couples TRBV6-6 to TRBJ1-3, with 12 nucleotides matching TRBD1. The CDR3 covers 16 residues. The germline V gene has CDR1 MNHNY and CDR2 SVGAGI (reference sequence). Germline trimming cut 6 bases from V and 2 bases from J; bases unmatched to any gene: 5. The CDR3 reads CASRNRDRGPGNTIYF. For the CDR3, the DNA is TGTGCCAGCAGGAACCGGGACAGGGGGCCTGGAAACACCATATATTTT.

This clone was found a few times. This rearrangement joins TRBV6-5 to TRBJ1-2, with 10 positions matching TRBD1. The CDR3 totals 12 residues. Trimming took 10 bases from V and 8 from J; bases not matched to a gene: 7. The germline V gene has CDR1 MNHEY and CDR2 SVGAGI. CDR3 DNA sequence: TGTGCCACCTCGACAGGGGGCGGGGGCTACACCTTC. Protein: CATSTGGGGYTF.